The rows below give T cell receptor beta chains drawn from one sample of a study of shared clonotypes between healthy human individuals. TCRdb's table, derived via immunoSEQ multiplex PCR, lists solely in-frame clones and lacks some. The data hold some 1,600,000 clones, with 95% to 99% observed a single time. Sequencing used naive CD4+ T cells sorted from blood. The source of these receptors is a man under 40 in good health. CDR3s include the opening cysteine and the closing phenylalanine or tryptophan. Fields, in order: V gene, J gene, CDR3 protein.

TRBV25-1	TRBJ2-7	CASSESLAGVVYEQYF
TRBV7-8	TRBJ1-2	CASSSQGRTVTNYGYTF
TRBV15	TRBJ2-7	CATSRDAPSGSSYEQYF
TRBV6-6	TRBJ2-2	CASSLPLVGRTGELFF
TRBV9	TRBJ2-1	CASSVTAASYNEQFF
TRBV6-6	TRBJ1-1	CASRPGPLNTEAFF
TRBV5-1	TRBJ2-1	CASSLRTHRSYNEQFF
TRBV29-1	TRBJ1-2	CSVFGDYGYTF
TRBV18	TRBJ1-2	CASSPGQGMGYTF
TRBV5-1	TRBJ2-2	CASRVAPRQPGELFF
TRBV6-4	TRBJ2-1	CASRPDPFYNEQFF
TRBV4-2	TRBJ2-7	CASSQDLRAGEQYF
TRBV5-1	TRBJ2-1	CASSQKNEQFF
TRBV5-6	TRBJ1-2	CASSLQIDRVGYGYTF
TRBV2	TRBJ2-7	CASSPRRSLVGEQYF
TRBV4-2	TRBJ2-3	CASSLVSPDTQYF
TRBV7-9	TRBJ2-1	CASSLVSGRYNEQFF
TRBV7-9	TRBJ2-5	CASSSGTGQETQYF
TRBV5-4	TRBJ2-1	CASSFPGGGSYNEQFF
TRBV21-1	TRBJ2-1	CASSIKREGGYNEQFF
TRBV10-2	TRBJ2-1	CASSLLNEQFF
TRBV18	TRBJ2-5	CASSPVVETQYF
TRBV28	TRBJ2-5	CASRPPGRRQGGKTQYF
TRBV28	TRBJ2-7	CASSPPSPGLYEQYF
TRBV7-2	TRBJ2-2	CASSPTNIWVTGELFF
TRBV5-1	TRBJ2-7	CASSSAGGGYEQYF
TRBV19	TRBJ2-6	CASSTSGANVLTF
TRBV7-9	TRBJ2-3	CASSLTASTDTQYF
TRBV2	TRBJ2-5	CASSGGTTTQYF
TRBV5-1	TRBJ2-7	CASSLEGVSYEQYF
TRBV28	TRBJ2-7	CASSFVGTYEQYF
TRBV4-1	TRBJ2-2	CASSLQIGPSALNTGELFF
TRBV28	TRBJ1-2	CASSLTQGNYGYTF
TRBV7-9	TRBJ1-2	CASSPGTGPDSGSYGYTF
TRBV21-1	TRBJ2-1	CASSKGLRDRGFF
TRBV28	TRBJ2-7	CASSRTGVRIYYEQYF
TRBV9	TRBJ1-1	CASSVDGYSLAEAFF
TRBV6-5	TRBJ1-1	CASSYDNRRNTEAFF
TRBV9	TRBJ2-1	CASSELAGRYNEQFF
TRBV15	TRBJ2-7	CATSRDRSGEWYEQYF
TRBV15	TRBJ2-7	CATSRGRDRSYEQYF
TRBV19	TRBJ1-2	CASSVAGSLGGYTF
TRBV5-1	TRBJ2-1	CASSLGLAGYNEQFF
TRBV7-8	TRBJ2-7	CASNPGHDYEQYF
TRBV7-2	TRBJ2-7	CASSRPLSGSYEQYF
TRBV28	TRBJ1-2	CASSLLPGLAAGGYTF
TRBV7-2	TRBJ2-7	CASSLGPPVGQYF
TRBV5-6	TRBJ1-4	CASSWPQGEAHEKLFF
TRBV10-3	TRBJ2-3	CAIMSGGGAGTQYF
TRBV7-9	TRBJ2-3	CASSLPGQGSTDTQYF
TRBV20-1	TRBJ2-1	CSAFLYNEQFF